The clone carrying this T cell receptor (beta chain) was found many times. The CDR3 extends over 12 amino acids. Trimming shortened V by 0 bases and J by 8 bases, and 7 bases separated the two germline ends. Germline values: CDR1 MGHRA, CDR2 YSYEKL. The data originate from a study of T-cell reconstitution after alpha-beta-depleted transplantation in children. Unique molecular identifiers were incorporated into the prepared TCRbeta library. MiXCR, run by TCRdb on the PCR reads, gives a single entry per CDR3 protein. The table records hundreds of thousands of distinct CDR3 sequences, about 11% of them present only once.

Material: PBMCs from the stem cell graft donor, obtained from the stem cell graft. The clonotype originates from a human donor who donated a stem cell graft to a child with acute lymphoblastic leukemia. V is TRBV4-1 and J is TRBJ1-1; D not resolved. DNA of the CDR3: TGCGCCAGCAGCCAAGATCGGGGAGAAGCTTTCTTT. As protein: CASSQDRGEAFF.